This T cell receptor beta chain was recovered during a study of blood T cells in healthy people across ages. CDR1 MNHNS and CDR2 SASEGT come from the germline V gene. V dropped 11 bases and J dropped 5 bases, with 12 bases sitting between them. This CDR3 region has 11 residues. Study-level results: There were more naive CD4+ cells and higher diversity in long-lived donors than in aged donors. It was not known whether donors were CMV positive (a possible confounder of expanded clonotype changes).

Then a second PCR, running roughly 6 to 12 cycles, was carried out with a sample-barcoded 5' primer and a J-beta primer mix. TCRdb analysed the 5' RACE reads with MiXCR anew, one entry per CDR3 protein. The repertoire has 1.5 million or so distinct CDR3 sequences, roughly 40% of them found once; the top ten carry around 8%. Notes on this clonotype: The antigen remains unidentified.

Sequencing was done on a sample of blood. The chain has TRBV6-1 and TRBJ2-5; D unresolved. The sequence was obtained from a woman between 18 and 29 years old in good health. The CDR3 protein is CAASLGETQYF. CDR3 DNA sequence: TGTGCCGCCTCCTTAGGGGAGACCCAGTACTTC.